A selection of T cell receptor beta chains follows, all from one sample in a study of T-cell memory formation after mild COVID-19. MiXCR was run by TCRdb on the 5' RACE reads, yielding one entry per CDR3 protein. The sample has tens of thousands of distinct CDR3 sequences, approximately 9% seen once. Source material: PBMCs or a T cell subset sorted from them (not recorded which). The receptors derive from an adult woman who had mild COVID-19 (a few samples of this study predate the infection). Cell type and time point are not known. CDR3s include the opening cysteine and the closing phenylalanine or tryptophan. D genes are given only for firm matches. For some rows the clone size is stated as once, few or many, or as a class when expanded; others skip it.

CDR3aa	CDR3nt	j_gene	abundance	d_gene	v_gene
CSVPRQGYEQYF	TGCAGTGTTCCGAGGCAGGGCTACGAGCAGTACTTC	TRBJ2-7	many	NA	TRBV20-1
CASSLWQFEQFF	TGTGCCAGCAGCTTGTGGCAGTTTGAGCAGTTCTTC	TRBJ2-1	many	NA	TRBV5-6
CASSLAGYRGNEQFF	TGTGCCAGCAGCTTAGCCGGTTATAGGGGGAATGAGCAGTTCTTC	TRBJ2-1	many	NA	TRBV7-8
CASSPLGDGYTF	TGTGCCAGCAGCCCCCTTGGTGATGGCTACACCTTC	TRBJ1-2	few	NA	TRBV4-2
CASSPSGPNLGTAYGYTF	TGTGCCAGCTCACCATCCGGCCCCAACCTCGGGACAGCCTATGGCTACACCTTC	TRBJ1-2	many	TRBD1	TRBV18
CASSSGPNTGELFF	TGTGCCAGCAGTTCGGGCCCAAACACCGGGGAGCTGTTTTTT	TRBJ2-2	NA	NA	TRBV6-2/TRBV6-3
CASSNPVDTQYF	TGTGCCAGCAGCAACCCGGTGGATACGCAGTATTTT	TRBJ2-3	many	NA	TRBV7-9
CASSYVLDTQYF	TGTGCCAGCAGTTACGTCTTAGATACGCAGTATTTT	TRBJ2-3	few	NA	TRBV6-6
CASSEQGGRGANVLTF	TGTGCCAGCAGTGAACAGGGAGGGAGAGGGGCCAACGTCCTGACTTTC	TRBJ2-6	NA	TRBD2	TRBV25-1
CASSLTQSGDTQYF	TGCGCCAGCAGCTTAACGCAGTCAGGAGATACGCAGTATTTT	TRBJ2-3	many	NA	TRBV5-1
CASSFQTGTGELFF	TGTGCCAGCAGCTTCCAGACAGGTACCGGGGAGCTGTTTTTT	TRBJ2-2	many	NA	TRBV7-8
CSVNFLGKRERTDTQYF	TGCAGCGTTAACTTTTTGGGGAAGCGGGAGAGGACAGATACGCAGTATTTT	TRBJ2-3	many	TRBD2	TRBV29-1
CASNRVYNEQFF	TGTGCCAGTAACAGGGTCTACAATGAGCAGTTCTTC	TRBJ2-1	many	NA	TRBV12-3/TRBV12-4
CASSQAQGFTEAFF	TGCGCCAGCAGCCAAGCGCAGGGCTTCACTGAAGCTTTCTTT	TRBJ1-1	few	NA	TRBV4-3
CASSDRMSNYGYTF	TGTGCCAGCAGTGACAGGATGTCTAACTATGGCTACACCTTC	TRBJ1-2	many	NA	TRBV25-1
CSASPGQGASYGYTF	TGCAGTGCCTCCCCGGGACAGGGCGCTTCCTATGGCTACACCTTC	TRBJ1-2	few	TRBD1	TRBV20-1
CASSFQGDTGELFF	TGTGCCAGCAGTTTTCAGGGGGACACCGGGGAGCTGTTTTTT	TRBJ2-2	few	TRBD1	TRBV12-3/TRBV12-4
CATVPGNEKLFF	TGTGCCACCGTGCCGGGGAATGAAAAACTGTTTTTT	TRBJ1-4	NA	NA	TRBV2
CASSRRTDNQPQHF	TGTGCCAGCAGCCGAAGGACAGATAATCAGCCCCAGCATTTT	TRBJ1-5	NA	NA	TRBV2
CASSQTGEQETQYF	TGTGCCAGCAGCCAGACAGGGGAACAAGAGACCCAGTACTTC	TRBJ2-5	NA	TRBD1	TRBV4-2
CASSLGTNTEAFF	TGTGCCAGCAGTTTGGGGACAAACACTGAAGCTTTCTTT	TRBJ1-1	few	NA	TRBV12-3/TRBV12-4
CASSSTGTGGDLSTKNIQYF	TGCGCCAGCAGCTCCACCGGGACAGGGGGCGATTTGTCAACCAAAAACATTCAGTACTTC	TRBJ2-4	many	TRBD1	TRBV5-1
CASSLMGSGGGETQYF	TGTGCCAGCAGCTTAATGGGTAGCGGGGGAGGAGAGACCCAGTACTTC	TRBJ2-5	few	TRBD2	TRBV7-3
CASSRPGAGEEQYF	TGTGCCAGCAGCCGCCCCGGGGCGGGAGAGGAGCAGTACTTC	TRBJ2-7	many	TRBD2	TRBV6-6
CASSQDGGRSGNEQFF	TGCGCCAGCAGCCAAGATGGGGGGAGGTCCGGCAATGAGCAGTTCTTC	TRBJ2-1	many	NA	TRBV4-1
CSANKAGSRVMETQYF	TGCAGTGCTAATAAGGCAGGGTCCCGAGTAATGGAGACCCAGTACTTC	TRBJ2-5	many	NA	TRBV20-1
CAISETRQWVEKLFF	TGTGCCATCAGTGAAACGCGACAATGGGTGGAAAAACTGTTTTTT	TRBJ1-4	NA	NA	TRBV10-3
CASSLFRGSGRELFF	TGTGCCAGCAGCTTATTTCGGGGGAGTGGCAGGGAGCTGTTTTTT	TRBJ2-2	many	NA	TRBV7-2
CASLLSREGSEAFF	TGTGCCAGCTTGCTGAGTCGAGAAGGGTCTGAAGCTTTCTTT	TRBJ1-1	few	NA	TRBV18
CASSSVVEQFF	TGTGCCAGCAGCTCCGTGGTTGAGCAGTTCTTC	TRBJ2-1	many	NA	TRBV5-6
CASSPLGVASSYNSPLHF	TGTGCCAGCAGCCCATTAGGGGTAGCCAGCTCCTATAATTCACCCCTCCACTTT	TRBJ1-6	NA	NA	TRBV7-2
CASSSTTDRELFF	TGTGCCAGCAGTTCTACTACCGACCGGGAGCTGTTTTTT	TRBJ2-2	few	NA	TRBV12-3/TRBV12-4
CATSAPGQGSETQYF	TGTGCCACCAGTGCACCGGGACAGGGGTCGGAGACCCAGTACTTC	TRBJ2-5	few	TRBD1	TRBV24-1
CASSSGLAGRGEQFF	TGTGCCAGCAGCTCGGGACTAGCGGGTAGAGGTGAGCAGTTCTTC	TRBJ2-1	NA	TRBD2	TRBV7-8
CATSGGQGSYEQYF	TGTGCCACCAGTGGGGGACAGGGCTCCTACGAGCAGTACTTC	TRBJ2-7	NA	TRBD1	TRBV24-1